Reported below is one T cell receptor beta chain. The antigen remains unidentified. Measured with immunoSEQ multiplex PCR; TCRdb has only the in-frame clones, and not every one. The data hold around 78,000 clones, with under 95% observed a single time. This specimen comes from a study of T cell responses to AZD1222 COVID-19 vaccine. Study-wide background: Analyses pooled second doses at about 4 or about 12 weeks. Findings and caveats of the study: Sampled repertoires all dated from after the peak T cell response.

This CDR3 spans 14 amino acids. V shed 4 bases and J shed 0 bases, with 7 bases lying between them. Germline CDR1 reads SGDLS; CDR2 reads YYNGEE. The chain recombines TRBV9 with TRBJ1-4; no reliable D call. The origin of this receptor is an adult in good health. Sample: peripheral blood, taken on day 0 of AZD1222 vaccination. CDR3 nucleotide sequence: TGTGCCAGCAGCTTGACTGCAACTAATGAAAAACTGTTTTTT. As protein: CASSLTATNEKLFF.